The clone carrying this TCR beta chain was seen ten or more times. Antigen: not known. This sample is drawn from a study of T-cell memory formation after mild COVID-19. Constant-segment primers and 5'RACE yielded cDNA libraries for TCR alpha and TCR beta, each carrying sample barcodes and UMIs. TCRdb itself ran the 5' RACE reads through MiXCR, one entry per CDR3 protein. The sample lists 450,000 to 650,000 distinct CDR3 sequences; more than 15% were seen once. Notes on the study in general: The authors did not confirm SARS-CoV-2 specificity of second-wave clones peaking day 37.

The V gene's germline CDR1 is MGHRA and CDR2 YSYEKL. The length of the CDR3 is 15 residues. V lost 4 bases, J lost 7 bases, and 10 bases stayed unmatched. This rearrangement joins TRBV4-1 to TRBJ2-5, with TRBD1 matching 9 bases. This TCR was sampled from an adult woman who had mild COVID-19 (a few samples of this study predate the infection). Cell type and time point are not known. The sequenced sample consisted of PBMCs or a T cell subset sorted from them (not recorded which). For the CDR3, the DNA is TGCGCCAGCAGCCGGACAGGGGCTATGGAAGGGACCCAGTACTTC. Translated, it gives CASSRTGAMEGTQYF.